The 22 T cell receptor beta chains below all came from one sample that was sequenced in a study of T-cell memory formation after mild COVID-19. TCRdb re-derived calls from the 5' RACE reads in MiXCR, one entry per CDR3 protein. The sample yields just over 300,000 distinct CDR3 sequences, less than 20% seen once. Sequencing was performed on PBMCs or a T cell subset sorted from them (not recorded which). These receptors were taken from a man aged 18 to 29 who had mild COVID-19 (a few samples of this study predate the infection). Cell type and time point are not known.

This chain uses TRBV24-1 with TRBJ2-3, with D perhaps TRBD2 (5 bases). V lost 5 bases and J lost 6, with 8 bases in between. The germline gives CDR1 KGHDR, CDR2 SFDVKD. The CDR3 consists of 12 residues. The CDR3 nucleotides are TGTGCCACCAGTGGGCGGGCCGATACGCAGTATTTT. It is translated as CATSGRADTQYF.

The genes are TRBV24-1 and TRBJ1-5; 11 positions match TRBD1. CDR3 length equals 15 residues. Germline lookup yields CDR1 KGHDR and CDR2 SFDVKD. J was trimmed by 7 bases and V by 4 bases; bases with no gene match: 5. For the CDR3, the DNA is TGTGCCACCAGTGAAGGACAGGGGGCCGGGCAGCCCCAGCATTTT. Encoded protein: CATSEGQGAGQPQHF.

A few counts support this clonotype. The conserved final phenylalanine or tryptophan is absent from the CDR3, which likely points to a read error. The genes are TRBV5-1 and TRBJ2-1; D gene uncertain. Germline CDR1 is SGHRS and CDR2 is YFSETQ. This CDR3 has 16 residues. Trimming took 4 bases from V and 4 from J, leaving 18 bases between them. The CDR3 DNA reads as TGCGCCAGCAGCGAAGTGGCAGCCCCACAATACAATGAGCAGTTCTTA. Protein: CASSEVAAPQYNEQFL.

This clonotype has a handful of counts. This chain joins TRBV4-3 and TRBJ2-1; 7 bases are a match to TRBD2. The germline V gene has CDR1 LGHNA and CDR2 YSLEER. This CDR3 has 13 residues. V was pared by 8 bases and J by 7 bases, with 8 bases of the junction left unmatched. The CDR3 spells CASASSGTNEQFF. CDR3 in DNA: TGCGCCAGCGCGTCTAGCGGAACTAATGAGCAGTTCTTC.

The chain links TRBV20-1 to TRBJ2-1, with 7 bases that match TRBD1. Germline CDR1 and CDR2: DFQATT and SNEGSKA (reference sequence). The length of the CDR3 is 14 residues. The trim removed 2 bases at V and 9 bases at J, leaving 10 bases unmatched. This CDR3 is CSARPKGAKGEQFF. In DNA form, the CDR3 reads TGCAGTGCTAGACCCAAGGGGGCGAAGGGTGAGCAGTTCTTC.

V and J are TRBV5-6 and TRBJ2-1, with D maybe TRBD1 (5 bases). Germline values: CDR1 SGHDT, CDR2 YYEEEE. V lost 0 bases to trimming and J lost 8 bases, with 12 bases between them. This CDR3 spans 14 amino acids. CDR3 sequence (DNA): TGTGCCAGCAGCTTGGAGGGGAACAGGTATGAGCAGTTCTTC. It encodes CASSLEGNRYEQFF.

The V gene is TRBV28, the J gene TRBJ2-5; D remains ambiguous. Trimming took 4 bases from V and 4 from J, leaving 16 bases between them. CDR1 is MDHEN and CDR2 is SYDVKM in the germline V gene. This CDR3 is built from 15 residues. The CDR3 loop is CASSSPLGTAETQYF. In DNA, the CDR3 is TGTGCCAGCAGTTCTCCCCTGGGCACTGCAGAGACCCAGTACTTC.

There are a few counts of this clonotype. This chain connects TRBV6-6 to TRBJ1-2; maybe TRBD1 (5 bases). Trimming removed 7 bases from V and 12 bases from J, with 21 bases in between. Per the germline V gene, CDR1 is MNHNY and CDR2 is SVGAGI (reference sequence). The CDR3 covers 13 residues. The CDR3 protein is CASTTFGRELHTF. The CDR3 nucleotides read TGTGCCAGCACCACCTTCGGCAGGGAGTTACACACCTTC.

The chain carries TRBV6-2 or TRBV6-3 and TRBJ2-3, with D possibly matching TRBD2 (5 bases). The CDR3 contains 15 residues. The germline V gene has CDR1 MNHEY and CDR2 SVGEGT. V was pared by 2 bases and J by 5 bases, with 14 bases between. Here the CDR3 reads CASSYRDLGGDTQYF. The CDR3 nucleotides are TGTGCCAGCAGTTACAGGGATCTCGGAGGAGATACGCAGTATTTT.

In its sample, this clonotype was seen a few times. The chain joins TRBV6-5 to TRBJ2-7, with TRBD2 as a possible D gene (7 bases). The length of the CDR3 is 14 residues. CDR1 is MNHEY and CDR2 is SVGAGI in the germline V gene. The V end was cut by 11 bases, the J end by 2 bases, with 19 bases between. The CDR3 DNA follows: TGTGCCTCAATGCGGGGGCAGGGTGCCTACGAGCAGTACGTC. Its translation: CASMRGQGAYEQYV.

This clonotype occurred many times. This CDR3 reads CASSQGASSYEQYV. CDR3 bases: TGCGCCAGCAGCCAAGGGGCCAGCTCCTACGAGCAGTACGTC. This rearrangement joins TRBV4-3 to TRBJ2-7; D remains unclear. The CDR3 consists of 14 residues. Germline loops: CDR1 LGHNA, CDR2 YSLEER. Trimming removed 1 base from V and 0 bases from J, with 7 bases in between.

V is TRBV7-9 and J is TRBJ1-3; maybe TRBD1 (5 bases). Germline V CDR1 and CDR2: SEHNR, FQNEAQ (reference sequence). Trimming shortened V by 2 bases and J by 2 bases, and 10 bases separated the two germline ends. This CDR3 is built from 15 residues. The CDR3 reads CASSLRGTTGNTIYF. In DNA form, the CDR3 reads TGTGCCAGCAGCTTACGGGGGACTACTGGAAACACCATATATTTT.

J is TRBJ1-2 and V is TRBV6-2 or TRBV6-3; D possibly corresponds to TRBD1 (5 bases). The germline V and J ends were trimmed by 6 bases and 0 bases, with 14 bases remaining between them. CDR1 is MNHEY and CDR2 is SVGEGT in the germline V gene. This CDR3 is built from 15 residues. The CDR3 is CASSRDSTSNYGYTF. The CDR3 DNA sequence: TGTGCCAGCAGCCGTGACAGTACCTCTAACTATGGCTACACCTTC.

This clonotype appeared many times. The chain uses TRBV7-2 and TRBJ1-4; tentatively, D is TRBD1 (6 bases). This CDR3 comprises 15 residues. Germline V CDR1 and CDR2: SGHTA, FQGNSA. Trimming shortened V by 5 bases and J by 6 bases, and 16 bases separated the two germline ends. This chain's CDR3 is CASSRGQTKHEKLFF. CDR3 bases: TGTGCCAGCAGCCGAGGACAGACTAAACATGAAAAACTGTTTTTT.

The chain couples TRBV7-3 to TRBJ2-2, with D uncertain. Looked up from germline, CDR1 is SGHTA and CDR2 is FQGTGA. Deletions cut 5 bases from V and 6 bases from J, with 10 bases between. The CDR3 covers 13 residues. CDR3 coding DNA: TGTGCCAGCAGCCCGCGGCCAGCCGGGGAGCTGTTTTTT. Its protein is CASSPRPAGELFF.

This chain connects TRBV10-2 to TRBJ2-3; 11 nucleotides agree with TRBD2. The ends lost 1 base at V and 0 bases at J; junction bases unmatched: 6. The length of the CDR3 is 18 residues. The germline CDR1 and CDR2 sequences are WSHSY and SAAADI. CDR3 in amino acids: CASSELRLAGTSTDTQYF. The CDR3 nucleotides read TGCGCCAGCAGTGAGTTAAGACTAGCGGGGACTAGCACAGATACGCAGTATTTT.

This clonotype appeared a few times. The CDR3 DNA reads as TGTGCCAGCAGCGGCCGACAGGGGCTAGATACGCAGTATTTT. Its translation: CASSGRQGLDTQYF. The chain carries TRBV5-6 and TRBJ2-3; 8 bases map to TRBD1. J was trimmed by 5 bases and V by 4 bases; bases with no gene match: 6. The CDR3 is made up of 14 amino acids. Germline-derived CDR1 and CDR2 are SGHDT and YYEEEE.

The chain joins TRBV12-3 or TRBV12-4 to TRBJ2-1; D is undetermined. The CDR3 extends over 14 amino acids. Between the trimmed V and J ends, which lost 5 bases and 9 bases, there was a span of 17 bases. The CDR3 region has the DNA TGTGCCAGCAGTCGAAGGCAGCCTACGATTGAGCAGTTCTTC. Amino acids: CASSRRQPTIEQFF.

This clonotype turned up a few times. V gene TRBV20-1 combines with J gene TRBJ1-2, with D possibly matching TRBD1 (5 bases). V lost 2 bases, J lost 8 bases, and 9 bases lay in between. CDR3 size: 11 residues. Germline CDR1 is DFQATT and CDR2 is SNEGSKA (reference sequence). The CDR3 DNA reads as TGCAGTGCTAGACGAGGGGAAGGCTACACCTTC. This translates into CSARRGEGYTF.

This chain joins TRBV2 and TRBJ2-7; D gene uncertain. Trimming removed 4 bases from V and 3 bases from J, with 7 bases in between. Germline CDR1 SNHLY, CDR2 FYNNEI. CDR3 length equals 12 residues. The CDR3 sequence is CASSVLGYEQYV. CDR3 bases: TGTGCCAGCAGTGTACTGGGCTACGAGCAGTACGTC.

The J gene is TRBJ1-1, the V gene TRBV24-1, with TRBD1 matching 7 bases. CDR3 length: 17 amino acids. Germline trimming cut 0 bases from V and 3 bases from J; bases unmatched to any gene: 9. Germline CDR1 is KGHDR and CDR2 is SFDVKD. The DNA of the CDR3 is TGTGCCACCAGTGATTTGCGGCAGGGGGTGAGGGACACTGAAGCTTTCTTT. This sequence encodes CATSDLRQGVRDTEAFF.

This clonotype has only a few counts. The chain's CDR3 is CAISALTGSTDTQYF. The CDR3 region has the DNA TGTGCCATCAGTGCACTTACAGGGTCAACAGATACGCAGTATTTT. The chain couples TRBV10-3 to TRBJ2-3; possible D gene TRBD1, 6 bases. V was clipped by 4 bases and J by 3 bases, with 14 bases between them. Germline V gene data show CDR1 as ENHRY and CDR2 as SYGVKD. The CDR3 is made up of 15 amino acids.